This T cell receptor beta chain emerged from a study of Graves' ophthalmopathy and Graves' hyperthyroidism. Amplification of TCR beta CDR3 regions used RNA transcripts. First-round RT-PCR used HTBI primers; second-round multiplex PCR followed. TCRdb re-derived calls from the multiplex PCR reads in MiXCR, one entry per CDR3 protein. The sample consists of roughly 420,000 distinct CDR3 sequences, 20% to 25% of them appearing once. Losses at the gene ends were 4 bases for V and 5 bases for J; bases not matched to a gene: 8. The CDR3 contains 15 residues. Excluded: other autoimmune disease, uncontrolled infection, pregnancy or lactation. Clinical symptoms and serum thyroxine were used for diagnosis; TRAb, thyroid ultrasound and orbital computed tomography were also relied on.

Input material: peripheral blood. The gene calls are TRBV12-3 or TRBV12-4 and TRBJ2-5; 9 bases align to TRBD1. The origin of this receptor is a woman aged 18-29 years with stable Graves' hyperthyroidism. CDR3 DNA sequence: TGTGCCAGCAGTTACGGGACAGGGTGGCAGGAGACCCAGTACTTC. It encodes CASSYGTGWQETQYF.